Described below is a single T cell receptor beta chain sequence and its context. What it binds is unknown. The V and J ends lost 8 bases and 3 bases respectively, with 17 bases between them. The CDR3 has 14 residues. Germline V lookup: CDR1 MNHNS, CDR2 SASEGT. This entry belongs to a study of graft-versus-host responses after intestinal transplantation. Study overall: Every one of the recipients received anti-thymocyte globulin induction and afterwards took tacrolimus and steroids for roughly three years. Notes on the study in general: GvH clones appeared in recipient marrow, some first in ileum or blood. Some patients had graft-donor T cell macrochimerism. In their allografts, the ratios of graft-versus-host to host-versus-graft T cell clones were high.

Repertoires were generated with immunoSEQ multiplex PCR, while TCRdb's copy carries only in-frame clones and drops some. Of some 41,000 clones in the sample, 80% to 95% were seen once. This sample comprised PBMCs, obtained roughly 780 days after intestinal transplantation. This TCR derives from a human patient who received an intestinal transplant, so some T cells may come from the graft donor. The genes are TRBV6-1 and TRBJ2-7; maybe TRBD1 (6 bases). The CDR3 sequence: CASFTGTPIYEQYF. The CDR3 DNA reads as TGTGCCAGCTTTACCGGGACACCCATCTACGAGCAGTACTTC.